This TCR beta chain originates from a study of T cell changes during pregnancy in multiple sclerosis. V gave up 3 bases and J gave up 1 base, with 9 bases separating them. Germline-derived CDR1 and CDR2 are SGDLS and YYNGEE. The CDR3 loop spans 14 amino acids. TCRdb keeps only in-frame clones here, not all; method: immunoSEQ multiplex PCR. This table has 25,000 to 30,000 clones, roughly nine tenths appearing once. The source is a female donor with multiple sclerosis, enrolled in a pregnancy study. This chain connects TRBV9 to TRBJ2-3, with D tentatively TRBD2 (5 bases). The sequenced sample was CD8+ T cells from peripheral blood mononuclear cells, obtained in the second trimester of pregnancy. The CDR3 loop is CASSAGSGTDTQYF. CDR3 in DNA: TGTGCCAGCAGCGCGGGTAGCGGCACAGATACGCAGTATTTT. The complete variable domain, with remaining parts taken from reference TRBV9 and TRBJ2-3, reads DSGVTQTPKHLITATGQRVTLRCSPRSGDLSVYWYQQSLDQGLQFLIQYYNGEERAKGNILERFSAQQFPDLHSELNLSSLELGDSALYFCASSAGSGTDTQYFGPGTRLTVL.